A selection of T cell receptor beta chains follows, all from one sample in a study of neoadjuvant nivolumab and ipilimumab in lung cancer. Profiled with immunoSEQ multiplex PCR; TCRdb holds only in-frame clones, not every one. Of approximately 17,000 clones detected, around 69% appear once; the ten largest clones hold about 8.5%. Source: tumor tissue, taken after neoadjuvant nivolumab, alone or with ipilimumab, at or shortly before surgery. All receptors derive from an adult with non-small cell lung cancer. Both conserved end residues are part of each CDR3. The D gene is left open where the match is weak. The size field is filled for only some rows; it gives once, few, many or a size class.

-	TRBJ1-1	TRBV2	large	CASSEGPGTEAFF	TGTGCCAGCAGTGAAGGACCAGGGACTGAAGCTTTCTTT
TRBD2	TRBJ2-1	TRBV29-1	-	CSVPTGTSGGEQFF	TGCAGCGTTCCTACCGGGACTAGCGGGGGGGAGCAGTTCTTC
-	TRBJ2-1	TRBV6-1	-	CASTLGDTGYNEQFF	TGTGCCAGCACTTTAGGGGATACAGGTTACAATGAGCAGTTCTTC
-	TRBJ1-2	TRBV4-3	-	CASSQETRVWSGYTF	TGCGCCAGCAGCCAAGAGACAAGGGTGTGGAGTGGCTACACCTTC
-	TRBJ2-5	TRBV7-2	-	CASSLGSKETQYF	TGTGCCAGCAGCTTAGGTTCAAAAGAGACCCAGTACTTC
TRBD1	TRBJ2-5	TRBV11-3	few	CASSSGTGPAETQYF	TGTGCCAGCAGTTCCGGGACAGGGCCTGCAGAGACCCAGTACTTC
TRBD1	TRBJ1-2	TRBV6-5	-	CASSYSWTGDGYTF	TGTGCCAGCAGTTACTCCTGGACAGGGGATGGCTACACCTTC
-	TRBJ1-1	TRBV6-5	-	CASHQGIWYTEAFF	TGTGCCAGCCATCAGGGAATCTGGTACACTGAAGCTTTCTTT
TRBD1	TRBJ1-2	TRBV10-2	-	CASSAQGIGYTF	TGCGCCAGCAGTGCACAGGGGATCGGCTACACCTTC
TRBD2	TRBJ2-3	TRBV6-1	-	CASGTSGNTDTQYF	TGTGCCAGTGGGACTAGCGGGAACACAGATACGCAGTATTTT
TRBD1	TRBJ1-1	TRBV5-1	-	CASSNTVGGKGAFF	TGCGCCAGCAGCAACACGGTAGGGGGCAAAGGAGCTTTCTTT